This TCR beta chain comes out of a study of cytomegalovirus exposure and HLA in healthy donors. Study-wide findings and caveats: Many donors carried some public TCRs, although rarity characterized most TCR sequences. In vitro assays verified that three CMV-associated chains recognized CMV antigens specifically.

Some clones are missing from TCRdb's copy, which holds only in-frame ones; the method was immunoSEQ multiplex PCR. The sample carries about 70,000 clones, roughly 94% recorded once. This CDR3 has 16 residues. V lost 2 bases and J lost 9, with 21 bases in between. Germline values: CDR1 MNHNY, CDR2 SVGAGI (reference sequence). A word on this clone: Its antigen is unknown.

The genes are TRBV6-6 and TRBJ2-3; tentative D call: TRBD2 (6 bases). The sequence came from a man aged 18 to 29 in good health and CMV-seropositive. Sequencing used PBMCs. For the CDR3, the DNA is TGTGCCAGCAGTTACAGCACAAGTGGAGGGCAGGTGACGCAGTATTTT. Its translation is CASSYSTSGGQVTQYF.